The 19 T cell receptor beta chains below were found in one sample sequenced in a study of blood T cells in healthy people across ages. Combining a sample-barcoded 5' primer with a J-beta primer mix, a second PCR ran for roughly 7 to 11 cycles. TCRdb passed the 5' RACE reads through MiXCR, listing each CDR3 protein once. The repertoire holds 1.5 million or so distinct CDR3 sequences, with 42% as singletons. Sequenced material: blood. These receptors were obtained from a woman in her late teens or twenties in good health.

V is TRBV5-1 and J is TRBJ2-3, with a possible D match to TRBD2 (6 bases). The CDR3 extends over 15 amino acids. The V end was cut by 6 bases, the J end by 0 bases, with 14 bases between. CDR1 is SGHRS, CDR2 YFSETQ, per germline. CDR3 DNA sequence: TGCGCCAGCAATCCCGGCAGCGGGAGCACAGATACGCAGTATTTT. Its translation is CASNPGSGSTDTQYF.

The chain has TRBV7-2 and TRBJ2-1, with 8 bases matching TRBD2. Germline values: CDR1 SGHTA, CDR2 FQGNSA. The CDR3 covers 14 residues. The junction had 10 bases not matched to a gene; V was cut back by 5 bases and J by 10 bases. CDR3 in DNA: TGTGCCAGCAGCCCCCGGACTAGCTCCTACGAGCAGTTCTTC. Amino acids: CASSPRTSSYEQFF.

The chain joins TRBV5-1 to TRBJ1-1, with 8 bases matching TRBD1. V was clipped by 0 bases and J by 1 base; unmatched bases: 5. The CDR3 consists of 16 residues. Germline V gives CDR1 SGHRS, CDR2 YFSETQ. The CDR3 nucleotides read TGCGCCAGCAGCTTGGATGGGACAGGACCGAACACTGAAGCTTTCTTT. It encodes CASSLDGTGPNTEAFF.

The genes are TRBV10-3 and TRBJ1-4; D not resolved. The V and J ends lost 6 bases and 0 bases respectively, with 8 bases between them. Germline V CDR1 and CDR2: ENHRY, SYGVKD. This CDR3 is built from 14 residues. Here the CDR3 reads CAIRDGSTNEKLFF. In DNA, the CDR3 is TGTGCCATCAGGGACGGCTCAACTAATGAAAAACTGTTTTTT.

The table lists this clonotype with a count of one. V usage is TRBV27 and J usage is TRBJ2-3, with 11 bases that match TRBD2. Germline trimming cut 6 bases from V and 7 bases from J; bases unmatched to any gene: 12. Germline V CDR1 and CDR2: MNHEY, SMNVEV (reference sequence). This CDR3 has 16 amino acids. The chain's CDR3 is CASSALAGVKGYTQYF. The CDR3 DNA is TGTGCCAGCAGCGCACTAGCGGGAGTGAAGGGATATACGCAGTATTTT.

This clonotype showed up just once. Here the CDR3 reads CASSPGLAGGALYNEQFF. CDR3 bases: TGTGCCAGCAGCCCAGGACTAGCGGGGGGAGCCCTATACAATGAGCAGTTCTTC. This chain connects TRBV5-6 to TRBJ2-1, with 14 bases fitting TRBD2. Looked up from germline, CDR1 is SGHDT and CDR2 is YYEEEE. J lost 4 bases, V lost 4 bases, and 10 bases had no gene match. This CDR3 comprises 18 residues.

The gene calls are TRBV28 and TRBJ2-5; D is tentatively TRBD1 or TRBD2 (7 bases each). The DNA matches TRBJ2-4 better at its end, which makes the J call doubtful. The CDR3 covers 18 residues. Germline values: CDR1 MDHEN, CDR2 SYDVKM. CDR3 bases: TGTGCCAGCAGTCTCCCGGGGGGCCAGGGGGTTGAAAAAAACATTCAGTACTTC. Residues: CASSLPGGQGVEKNIQYF.

This chain's CDR3 is CASSLSDISRDTQYF. CDR3 in DNA: TGCGCCAGCAGCCTTAGCGATATATCACGGGATACGCAGTATTTT. The genes are TRBV4-1 and TRBJ2-3; D is perhaps TRBD2 (5 bases). The CDR3 contains 15 residues. The germline V and J ends were trimmed by 4 bases and 6 bases, with 17 bases remaining between them. CDR1 MGHRA and CDR2 YSYEKL come from the germline V gene.

This clonotype showed up just a few times. The J gene is TRBJ2-4, the V gene TRBV20-1; D tentatively fits TRBD1 or TRBD2 (5 bases each). Judging by the DNA end, TRBJ2-7 fits better; the J call may be wrong. Germline CDR1 is DFQATT and CDR2 is SNEGSKA (reference sequence). The CDR3 length is 12 residues. The CDR3 coding sequence is TGCAGTGCTTGGTACGGGGACCGCGAGCAGTACTTC. Amino acid sequence: CSAWYGDREQYF.

This clonotype was found a few times. This chain connects TRBV6-6 to TRBJ2-3; no clear D. Germline-derived CDR1 and CDR2 are MNHNY and SVGAGI (reference sequence). This CDR3 is built from 14 residues. Trimming took 7 bases from V and 0 from J, leaving 11 bases between them. CDR3 in DNA: TGTGCCAGCACTCTGGTGGGAAGCACAGATACGCAGTATTTT. This sequence encodes CASTLVGSTDTQYF.

In its sample, this clonotype was seen many times. This chain connects TRBV27 to TRBJ2-7; 13 bases align to TRBD2. Germline-derived CDR1 and CDR2 are MNHEY and SMNVEV (reference sequence). V lost 4 bases, J lost 3 bases, and 3 bases stayed unmatched. The CDR3 totals 15 residues. The chain's CDR3 is CASSSGTSGNYEQYF. CDR3 DNA sequence: TGTGCCAGCAGTTCCGGGACTAGCGGGAACTACGAGCAGTACTTC.

V usage is TRBV29-1 and J usage is TRBJ1-1; 9 positions match TRBD1. The CDR3 loop spans 13 amino acids. V lost 7 bases and J lost 1; bases outside the gene matches: 4. The germline V gene has CDR1 SQVTM and CDR2 ANQGSEA. In nucleotides, the CDR3 is TGCAGCGGGAGGGGACAGGGGAACACTGAAGCTTTCTTT. This gives the protein CSGRGQGNTEAFF.

This clonotype has more than one count but fewer than ten. The chain couples TRBV7-9 to TRBJ2-5; D may be TRBD2 (5 bases). Germline CDR1 and CDR2: SEHNR and FQNEAQ (reference sequence). V lost 4 bases and J lost 3, with 9 bases in between. The length of the CDR3 is 13 residues. As DNA, the CDR3 is TGTGCCAGCAGCTCACGAGCGGAAGAGACCCAGTACTTC. This gives the protein CASSSRAEETQYF.

This chain uses TRBV7-2 with TRBJ2-5; D not certain. Trimming left V 1 base short and J 11 bases short, with 14 bases between. The CDR3 extends over 13 amino acids. Germline V gene data show CDR1 as SGHTA and CDR2 as FQGNSA. In nucleotides, the CDR3 is TGTGCCAGCAGCTTAGAAGGCGCCAATGAGCAGTACTTC. This codes for CASSLEGANEQYF.

This clonotype was counted a few times. V and J are TRBV20-1 and TRBJ2-3; 9 bases fit TRBD1. CDR1 is DFQATT and CDR2 is SNEGSKA in the germline V gene (reference sequence). The length of the CDR3 is 17 residues. After removal of 0 bases from V and 0 bases from J, the junction contained 7 bases not matched to a gene. The CDR3 is CSAREGTGWYSTDTQYF. The DNA for the CDR3 is TGCAGTGCTAGAGAGGGGACAGGGTGGTACAGCACAGATACGCAGTATTTT.

This chain links TRBV20-1 with TRBJ2-5; D is tentatively TRBD1 or TRBD2 (5 bases each). The CDR3 totals 15 residues. Trimming removed 0 bases from V and 5 bases from J, with 16 bases in between. Germline V gene sequence: CDR1 DFQATT, CDR2 SNEGSKA (reference sequence). CDR3 residues: CSAREGSASGETQYF. Written as DNA, the CDR3 is TGCAGTGCTAGAGAGGGTAGCGCCTCAGGGGAGACCCAGTACTTC.

This clonotype has a handful of counts. The chain combines TRBV5-5 with TRBJ1-1, with D possibly matching TRBD1 (6 bases). Looked up from germline, CDR1 is SGHKS and CDR2 is YYEKEE (reference sequence). The length of the CDR3 is 17 residues. V gave up 4 bases and J gave up 1 base, with 20 bases separating them. The CDR3 DNA reads TGTGCCAGCAGCCGGACGGCGGGGGGCGGGAAGAACACTGAAGCTTTCTTT. It codes for CASSRTAGGGKNTEAFF.

V and J are TRBV27 and TRBJ1-5; no firm D call. The CDR3 length is 16 residues. Germline-derived CDR1 and CDR2 are MNHEY and SMNVEV (reference sequence). Trimming pared 1 base from V and 0 bases from J, leaving 10 bases between. CDR3 residues: CASSLLWDYSNQPQHF. The CDR3 bases are TGTGCCAGCAGTTTATTGTGGGATTATAGCAATCAGCCCCAGCATTTT.

V usage is TRBV3-1 and J usage is TRBJ2-1, with 7 bases lining up with TRBD2. The germline V gene encodes CDR1 LGHDT and CDR2 YNNKEL (reference sequence). Trimming cost V 1 base and J 9 bases; bases outside gene matches: 3. The CDR3 has 13 residues. The CDR3 bases are TGTGCCAGCAGCCAAGGGACTAGGAGTGAGCAGTTCTTC. It specifies CASSQGTRSEQFF.